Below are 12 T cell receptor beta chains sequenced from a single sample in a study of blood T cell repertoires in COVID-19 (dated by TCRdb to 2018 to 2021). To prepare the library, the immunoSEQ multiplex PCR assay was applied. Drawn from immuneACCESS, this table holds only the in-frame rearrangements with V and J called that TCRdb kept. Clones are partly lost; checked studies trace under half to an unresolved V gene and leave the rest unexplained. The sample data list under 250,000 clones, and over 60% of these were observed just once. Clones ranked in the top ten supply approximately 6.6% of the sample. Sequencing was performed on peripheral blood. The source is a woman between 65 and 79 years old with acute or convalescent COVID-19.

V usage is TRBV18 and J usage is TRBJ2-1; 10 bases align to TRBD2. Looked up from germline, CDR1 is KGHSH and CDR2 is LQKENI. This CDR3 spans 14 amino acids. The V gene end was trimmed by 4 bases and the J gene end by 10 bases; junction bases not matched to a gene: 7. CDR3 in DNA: TGTGCCAGCTCACTAGCGGGGGGAGAACTAGAGCAGTTCTTC. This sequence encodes CASSLAGGELEQFF.

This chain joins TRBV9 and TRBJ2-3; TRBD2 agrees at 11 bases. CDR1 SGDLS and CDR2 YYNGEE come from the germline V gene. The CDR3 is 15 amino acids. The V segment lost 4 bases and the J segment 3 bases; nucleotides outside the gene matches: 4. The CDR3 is CASSPLAGGTDTQYF. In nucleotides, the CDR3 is TGTGCCAGCAGCCCTCTAGCGGGGGGAACAGATACGCAGTATTTT.

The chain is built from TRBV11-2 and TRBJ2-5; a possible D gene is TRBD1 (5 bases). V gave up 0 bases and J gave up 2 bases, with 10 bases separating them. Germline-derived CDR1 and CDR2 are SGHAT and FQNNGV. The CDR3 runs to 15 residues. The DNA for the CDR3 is TGTGCCAGCAGCTTAGAGCCAGGGCCACAAGAGACCCAGTACTTC. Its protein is CASSLEPGPQETQYF.

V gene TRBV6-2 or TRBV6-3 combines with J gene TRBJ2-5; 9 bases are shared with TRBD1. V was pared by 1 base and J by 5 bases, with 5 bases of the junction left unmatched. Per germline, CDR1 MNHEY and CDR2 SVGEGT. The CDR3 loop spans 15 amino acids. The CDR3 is CASSYWDREWETQYF. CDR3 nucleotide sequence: TGTGCCAGCAGTTACTGGGACAGGGAATGGGAGACCCAGTACTTC.

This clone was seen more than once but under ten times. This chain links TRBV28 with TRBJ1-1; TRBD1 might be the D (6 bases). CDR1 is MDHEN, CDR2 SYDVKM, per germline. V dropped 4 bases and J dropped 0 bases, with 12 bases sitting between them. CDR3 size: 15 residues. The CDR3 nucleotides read TGTGCCAGCAGTTCAGGACAGACCTTGAACACTGAAGCTTTCTTT. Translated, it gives CASSSGQTLNTEAFF.

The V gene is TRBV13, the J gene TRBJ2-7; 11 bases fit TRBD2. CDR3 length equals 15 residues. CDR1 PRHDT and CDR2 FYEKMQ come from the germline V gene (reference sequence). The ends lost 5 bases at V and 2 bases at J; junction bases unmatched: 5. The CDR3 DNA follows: TGTGCCAGCAGCGCCGGGACTAGCGGCACCTACGAGCAGTACTTC. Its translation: CASSAGTSGTYEQYF.

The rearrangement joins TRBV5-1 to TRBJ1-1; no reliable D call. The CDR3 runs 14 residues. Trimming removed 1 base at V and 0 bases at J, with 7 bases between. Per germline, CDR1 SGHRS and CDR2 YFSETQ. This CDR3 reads CASSLSRLNTEAFF. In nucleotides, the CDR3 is TGCGCCAGCAGCTTGTCGCGATTGAACACTGAAGCTTTCTTT.

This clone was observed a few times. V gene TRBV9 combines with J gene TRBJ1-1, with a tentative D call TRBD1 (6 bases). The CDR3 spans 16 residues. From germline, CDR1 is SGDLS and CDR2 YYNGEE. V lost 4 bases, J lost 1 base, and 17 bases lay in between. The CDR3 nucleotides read TGTGCCAGCAGCTCATCCCCCGGGACAAGGAACACTGAAGCTTTCTTT. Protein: CASSSSPGTRNTEAFF.

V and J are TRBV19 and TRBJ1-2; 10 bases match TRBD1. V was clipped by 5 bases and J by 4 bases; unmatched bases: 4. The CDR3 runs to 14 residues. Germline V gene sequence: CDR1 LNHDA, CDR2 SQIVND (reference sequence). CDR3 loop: CASSLRQGAYGYTF. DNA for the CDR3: TGTGCCAGTAGTCTACGACAGGGGGCCTATGGCTACACCTTC.

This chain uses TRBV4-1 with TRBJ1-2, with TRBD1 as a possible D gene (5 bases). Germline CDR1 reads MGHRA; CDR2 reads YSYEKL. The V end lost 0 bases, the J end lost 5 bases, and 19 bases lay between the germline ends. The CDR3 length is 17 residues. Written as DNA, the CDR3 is TGCGCCAGCAGCCAAGAGGACGGGGACGGGGGACTTTATGGCTACACCTTC. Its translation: CASSQEDGDGGLYGYTF.

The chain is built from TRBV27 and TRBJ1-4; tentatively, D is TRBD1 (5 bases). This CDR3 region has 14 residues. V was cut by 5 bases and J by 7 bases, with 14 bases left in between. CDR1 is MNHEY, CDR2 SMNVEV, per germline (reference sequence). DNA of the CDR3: TGTGCCAGCAGTGGGGGAGGGAGCGGTGAAAAACTGTTTTTT. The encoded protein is CASSGGGSGEKLFF.

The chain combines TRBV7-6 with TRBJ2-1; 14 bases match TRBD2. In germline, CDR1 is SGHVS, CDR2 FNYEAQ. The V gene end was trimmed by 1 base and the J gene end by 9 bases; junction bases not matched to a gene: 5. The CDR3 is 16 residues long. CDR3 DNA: TGTGCCAGCAGCTTAGAGACTAGCGGGGGGGCCGCTGAGCAGTTCTTC. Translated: CASSLETSGGAAEQFF.